The subject of this entry is one T cell receptor (beta chain). The antigen remains undetermined. These data belong to a study of a mutant IDH1 vaccine in newly diagnosed glioma. Here immunoSEQ multiplex PCR was the method, and the copy in TCRdb shows in-frame clones only, minus some. The sample yields just under 95,000 clones, 83% seen once. General study findings and limits: Immune responses induced by the vaccine were seen in 93.3% of patients, spanning multiple MHC alleles.

CDR1 and CDR2 from the germline V gene are LNHDA and SQIVND (reference sequence). There are 14 residues in the CDR3. V was clipped by 5 bases and J by 5 bases, with 16 bases between them. Time point specified: baseline, week 1 (first vaccination visit). Treatment of the sample: pre-vaccination baseline after standard-of-care therapy. The specimen comprised PBMCs, sampled from a glioma patient treated with radiotherapy, temozolomide or both. The sequence was obtained from a woman aged 50 to 60 with glioma. This chain links TRBV19 with TRBJ2-7; D unclear. The CDR3 protein is CASSRRTYGNEQYF. CDR3 coding DNA: TGTGCCAGTAGTCGACGGACCTATGGGAACGAGCAGTACTTC. Combining the CDR3 with reference TRBV19 and TRBJ2-7 gives the whole variable domain DGGITQSPKYLFRKEGQNVTLSCEQNLNHDAMYWYRQDPGQGLRLIYYSQIVNDFQKGDIAEGYSVSREKKESFPLTVTSAQKNPTAFYLCASSRRTYGNEQYFGPGTRLTVT.